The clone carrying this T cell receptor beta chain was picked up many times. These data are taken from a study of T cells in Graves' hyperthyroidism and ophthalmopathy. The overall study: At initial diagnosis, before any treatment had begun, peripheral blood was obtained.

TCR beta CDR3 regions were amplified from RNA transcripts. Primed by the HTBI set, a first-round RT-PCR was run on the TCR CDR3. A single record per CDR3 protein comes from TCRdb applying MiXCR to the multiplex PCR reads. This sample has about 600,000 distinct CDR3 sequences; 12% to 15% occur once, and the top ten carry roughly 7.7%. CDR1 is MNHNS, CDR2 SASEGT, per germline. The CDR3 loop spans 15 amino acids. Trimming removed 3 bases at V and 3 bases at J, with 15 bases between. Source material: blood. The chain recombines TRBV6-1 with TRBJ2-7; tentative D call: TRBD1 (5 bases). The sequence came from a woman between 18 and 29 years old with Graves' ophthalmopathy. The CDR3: CASSESRESYYEQYF. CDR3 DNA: TGTGCCAGCAGTGAGAGCAGGGAATCCTACTACGAGCAGTACTTC.